The rows below give T cell receptor beta chains drawn from one sample of a study of vaccination and CD4 T cells after COVID-19. MiXCR was run by TCRdb on the PCR reads, yielding one entry per CDR3 protein. The table lists about 20,000 distinct CDR3 sequences, roughly 51% of them singletons. Their recognized antigens are unknown. Material for sequencing was CD4+ T cells from blood, cultured in vitro. These receptors originate from a human donor who had recovered from COVID-19. The CDR3 runs from the conserved cysteine through the conserved F or W. The D gene is left open where the match is weak. Not all rows give a size; the values are once, few, many and, for expanded clones, a class.

d_call,cdr3_length,clone_size,j_call,v_call,cdr3_nt,cdr3_aa
TRBD1,14,NA,TRBJ2-7,TRBV7-8,TGTGCCAGCAGCTCCGGGACAGGGTCCTACGAGCAGTACTTC,CASSSGTGSYEQYF
NA,14,NA,TRBJ1-2,TRBV15,TGTGCCACCAGCAGAGCGGGCCAGGACTATGGCTACACCTTC,CATSRAGQDYGYTF
TRBD1,16,few,TRBJ2-3,TRBV2,TGTGCCAGCAGTCCCCAAAGGGGGCTAGTCACAGATACGCAGTATTTT,CASSPQRGLVTDTQYF
NA,14,few,TRBJ1-5,TRBV20-1,TGCAGTGCTGTTCCAACGGAGGGCAATCAGCCCCAGCATTTT,CSAVPTEGNQPQHF
NA,13,once,TRBJ2-5,TRBV29-1,TGCAGCGTTGAAACAGGATCCCAAGAGACCCAGTACTTC,CSVETGSQETQYF
NA,14,NA,TRBJ2-5,TRBV30,TGTGCCTGGAGTGTGGGGGGCGGAGGAGAGACCCAGTACTTC,CAWSVGGGGETQYF
TRBD2,17,few,TRBJ2-2,TRBV20-1,TGCAGTGCTAGAGGTCGACTAGCGGTAGAGGGGACCGGGGAGCTGTTTTTT,CSARGRLAVEGTGELFF
NA,15,NA,TRBJ2-7,TRBV10-3,TGTGCCATCAGTGAGTCTTTGGGGGGGGGCCAAGAGCAGTACTTC,CAISESLGGGQEQYF
TRBD2,16,NA,TRBJ2-1,TRBV27,TGTGCCAGCAGAGAGACTAGCAGAGGCTCCTACAATGAGCAGTTCTTC,CASRETSRGSYNEQFF
NA,15,few,TRBJ1-2,TRBV6-1,TGTGCCAGCAGTCCCGGACAGAGACCTAACTATGGCTACACCTTC,CASSPGQRPNYGYTF
TRBD1,15,few,TRBJ2-7,TRBV6-5,TGTGCCAGCAGTTACCGAGGACAGGGGGCCGACGAGCAGTACTTC,CASSYRGQGADEQYF
TRBD1,14,NA,TRBJ2-7,TRBV19,TGTGCCAGTATGGGGGCAGGGGGACCCTACGAGCAGTACTTC,CASMGAGGPYEQYF
NA,18,NA,TRBJ1-6,TRBV15,TGTGCCACCAGCAGAGATTTTGGGGGATTGGATTCCTTCGCACCCCTCCACTTT,CATSRDFGGLDSFAPLHF
NA,12,few,TRBJ2-5,TRBV19,TGTGCCAGCAAGGGGGACCAAGAGACCCAGTACTTC,CASKGDQETQYF
TRBD2,17,once,TRBJ2-3,TRBV3-1,TGTGCCAGCAGCCAAGAAGTACTAGCGGGAGTAATAGATACGCAGTATTTT,CASSQEVLAGVIDTQYF
NA,15,NA,TRBJ2-2,TRBV5-5,TGTGCCAGCAGTTCCTCCAGGCAGGACACCGGGGAGCTGTTTTTT,CASSSSRQDTGELFF
NA,13,few,TRBJ1-4,TRBV20-1,TGCAGTGCTAGCCCGGTGTACAGTGAAAAACTGTTTTTT,CSASPVYSEKLFF
NA,13,NA,TRBJ2-5,TRBV6-1,TGTGCCGGATGTGAGACAGGTGGTGGGACCCAGTACTTC,CAGCETGGGTQYF
NA,13,NA,TRBJ2-5,TRBV20-1,TGCAGTGCTAGAGGATCTCTCCAGCTGACCCAGTACTTC,CSARGSLQLTQYF
TRBD2,15,NA,TRBJ2-1,TRBV20-1,TGCAGTGCTAGGGGGCTAGCGGGAAGCTACAATGAGCAGTTCTTC,CSARGLAGSYNEQFF
TRBD2,16,NA,TRBJ2-2,TRBV7-3,TGTGCCAGCAGCCTAGGACTAGCGGGAGGGGACGGGGAGCCGTTTTTT,CASSLGLAGGDGEPFF
TRBD2,16,NA,TRBJ2-1,TRBV7-9,TGTGCCAGCAGCCTCGGGGGGGCTGAATTAATCAATGAGCAGTTCTTC,CASSLGGAELINEQFF
NA,13,NA,TRBJ1-2,TRBV6-1,TGTGCCAGCACCTTAGGACAGACCTATGGCTACACCTTC,CASTLGQTYGYTF
TRBD2,14,NA,TRBJ2-5,TRBV6-2/TRBV6-3,TGTGCCACCTCAGGACTAGCGGGAGGTGAGACCCAGTACTTC,CATSGLAGGETQYF
NA,15,NA,TRBJ1-6,TRBV11-2,TGTGCCAGCAGCTTAGACGGCGGGAGGTCTTCACCCCTCCACTTT,CASSLDGGRSSPLHF
NA,16,NA,TRBJ1-5,TRBV28,TGTGCCAGCAGTCCCTTACCGGGACGAAGCAATCAGCCCCAGCATTTT,CASSPLPGRSNQPQHF
NA,16,few,TRBJ2-5,TRBV6-1,TGTGCCACCAGGGCCGGTCGGGGCCGGTACCAAGAGACCCAGTACTTC,CATRAGRGRYQETQYF
TRBD1,14,NA,TRBJ1-6,TRBV12-3/TRBV12-4,TGTGCCAGCAGGTGGGACAGGGATAATTCACCCCTCCACTTT,CASRWDRDNSPLHF
TRBD1,14,few,TRBJ2-5,TRBV6-1,TGTGCCAGCACCCAAGGGACAGCCCAAGAGACCCAGTACTTC,CASTQGTAQETQYF
NA,15,NA,TRBJ1-4,TRBV6-1,TGTGCCAGCAGAAATGACGTAGGTTCCGGAGAAAAACTGTTTTTT,CASRNDVGSGEKLFF
NA,15,NA,TRBJ1-1,TRBV27,TGTGCCAGCAGTCCGATTGCGGGGGCGGACACTGAAGCTTTCTTT,CASSPIAGADTEAFF
NA,14,NA,TRBJ2-2,TRBV7-2,TGTGCCAGCAGCTTCACCCGGGACACCGGGGAGCTGTTTTTT,CASSFTRDTGELFF
TRBD1,14,NA,TRBJ2-7,TRBV12-3/TRBV12-4,TGTGCCAGCAGTGGCGACAGGGGAATCTACGAGCAGTACTTC,CASSGDRGIYEQYF
TRBD2,14,NA,TRBJ2-5,TRBV20-1,TGCAGTGCGACGCTAGCGGGAGGGCCAGAGACCCAGTACTTC,CSATLAGGPETQYF
NA,14,NA,TRBJ1-1,TRBV2,TGTGCCAGCAGGCCGGGGGGAAGCAGCACTGAAGCTTTCTTT,CASRPGGSSTEAFF
NA,14,NA,TRBJ1-2,TRBV10-3,TGTGCCTCCGAGCGGGGGGACGGGGGAAATGGCTACACCTTC,CASERGDGGNGYTF
NA,13,NA,TRBJ2-1,TRBV15,TGTGCCACCAGCAGAGACCTCAGTGGTGAGCAGTTCTTC,CATSRDLSGEQFF
NA,14,once,TRBJ2-5,TRBV20-1,TGCAGTGCTAGCGGTGGACGGGGGCCAGAGACCCAGTACTTC,CSASGGRGPETQYF
TRBD1,16,few,TRBJ2-2,TRBV11-3,TGTGCCAGCAGCCTCGGACAGGGGAGGGACACCGGGGAGCTGTTTTTT,CASSLGQGRDTGELFF
NA,14,few,TRBJ2-2,TRBV7-6,TGTGCTAGCAGCTCCTCCGTGGACACCGGGGAGCTGTTTTTT,CASSSSVDTGELFF
TRBD1,17,medium-sized,TRBJ2-3,TRBV7-2,TGTGCCAGCAGCTTAGGAAACAGGGGGCTGATGATCGATACGCAGTATTTT,CASSLGNRGLMIDTQYF
NA,15,NA,TRBJ2-7,TRBV6-1,TGTGCCAGCAGTGGTCAGACTATCCCATCCTACGAGCAGTACTTC,CASSGQTIPSYEQYF
NA,12,few,TRBJ1-2,TRBV29-1,TGCAGCGTTCCCATATCTAACTATGGCTACACCTTC,CSVPISNYGYTF
TRBD1,17,NA,TRBJ2-7,TRBV18,TGTGCCAGCTCACTCGGCACCCCGGGACAGGGGGCCTACGAGCAGTACTTC,CASSLGTPGQGAYEQYF
TRBD2,17,NA,TRBJ2-1,TRBV15,TGTGCCACCAGCAGAAGAGGGACTAGCGGGAGTACAAATGAGCAGTTCTTC,CATSRRGTSGSTNEQFF
NA,20,NA,TRBJ1-6,TRBV6-5,TGTGCCAGCAGTTACTCGGTGCCTCTGTTGGGGGGCAGGGATAATTCACCCCTCCACTTT,CASSYSVPLLGGRDNSPLHF
NA,13,few,TRBJ1-5,TRBV10-3,TGTGCCATCAGTTTGGACAGCAATCAGCCCCAGCATTTT,CAISLDSNQPQHF
TRBD1,15,NA,TRBJ2-5,TRBV5-1,TGCGCCAGCAGCTTGGACCCCCAGGGGGCGAAGACCCAGTACTTC,CASSLDPQGAKTQYF
TRBD2,15,NA,TRBJ2-1,TRBV7-9,TGTGCCAGCAGCTTAGGTACTAGCGGCCTTAATGAGCAGTTCTTC,CASSLGTSGLNEQFF
NA,14,NA,TRBJ1-6,TRBV12-3/TRBV12-4,TGTGCCAGCAGTTTAATGGGGGCTAATTCACCCCTCCACTTT,CASSLMGANSPLHF